These T cell receptor beta chains were read from a single sample in a study of T cell responses to AZD1222 COVID-19 vaccine. TCRdb keeps only in-frame clones here, not all; method: immunoSEQ multiplex PCR. The table shows approximately 150,000 clones, with just over 90% occurring only once. This material consisted of peripheral blood, taken 28 days after the second AZD1222 dose. Source of these receptors: an adult who received the AZD1222 COVID-19 vaccine. Both conserved end residues are part of each CDR3. The D gene is left open where the match is weak. A clone size is listed for some rows: how often the clone was seen (once, few, many), or a class if it is expanded.

>.|TRBJ2-1|TRBV6-5|.
TGTGCCAGCAGTACCGCGGGACCAAGAAGTGAGCAGTTCTTC
CASSTAGPRSEQFF
>.|TRBJ2-7|TRBV27|.
TGTGCCAGCAGTCCTCTAGCCACGGCCTACGAGCAGTACTTC
CASSPLATAYEQYF
>TRBD1|TRBJ1-2|TRBV29-1|.
TGCAGCGCCGGGACAGCTCGAAACCCGTTTGGCTACACCTTC
CSAGTARNPFGYTF
>.|TRBJ2-3|TRBV5-1|.
TGCGCCAGCAGGACCGACCCGTCGCTCCTTAGGGGAGATACGCAGTATTTT
CASRTDPSLLRGDTQYF
>.|TRBJ2-7|TRBV10-3|.
TGTGCCATCAGTGAGGGACCTATCTACGAGCAGTACTTC
CAISEGPIYEQYF
>.|TRBJ2-3|TRBV19|.
TGTGCCAGTAGTAGCCCCCTCGGAAGCTCTAGCCGGGCAGATACGCAGTATTTT
CASSSPLGSSSRADTQYF
>.|TRBJ1-4|TRBV4-2|.
TGTGCCAGCAGCCAGAAAACGTCGGGGGCGACGCATGAAAAACTGTTTTTT
CASSQKTSGATHEKLFF
>.|TRBJ1-4|TRBV9|.
TGTGCCAGCAGCGTAAACAGGGCTGGGGAAAAACTGTTTTTT
CASSVNRAGEKLFF
>.|TRBJ2-1|TRBV13|.
TGTGCCAGCAGCCTCCTAAATGAGCAGTTCTTC
CASSLLNEQFF
>TRBD1|TRBJ1-1|TRBV9|.
TGTGCCAGCAGCAACCAGGACAGGGTGAACACTGAAGCTTTCTTT
CASSNQDRVNTEAFF
>.|TRBJ1-1|TRBV29-1|.
TGCAGCGCTAATCGGGTTGCTACTGAAGCTTTCTTT
CSANRVATEAFF
>.|TRBJ1-1|TRBV7-3|.
TGTGCCAGCAGCTTATGGGGAGGGAACACTGAAGCTTTCTTT
CASSLWGGNTEAFF
>.|TRBJ1-1|TRBV5-1|.
TGCGCCAGCAGCAGGACAACGGCGATGAACACTGAAGCTTTCTTT
CASSRTTAMNTEAFF
>.|TRBJ2-1|TRBV12-3/TRBV12-4|few
TGTGCCAGCAGTTTATCTCGGGAGCAGTTCTTC
CASSLSREQFF
>.|TRBJ1-3|TRBV2|.
TGTGCCAGCTACAGCAACTCTGGAAACACCATATATTTT
CASYSNSGNTIYF
>TRBD1|TRBJ1-6|TRBV5-3|.
TGTGCCAGAAGCCTAGACCGGGACAGCCTCTATAATTCACCCCTCCACTTT
CARSLDRDSLYNSPLHF
>TRBD1|TRBJ1-4|TRBV7-9|.
TGTGCCAGCAGCCGCGATAGGTCACAGGGGTCAGATGAAAAACTGTTTTTT
CASSRDRSQGSDEKLFF
>TRBD1|TRBJ1-3|TRBV5-5|.
TGTGCCAGCAGCTCTCGGACAGGGACGACCGGAAACACCATATATTTT
CASSSRTGTTGNTIYF
>TRBD1|TRBJ2-1|TRBV6-5|once
TGTGCCAGCAGTTACTACCCAGGGGGCGAGGTCGATGAGCAGTTCTTC
CASSYYPGGEVDEQFF
>.|TRBJ2-7|TRBV3-1/TRBV3-2|.
TGTGCCAGCAGCCAAGCACAGACCTACGAGCAGTACTTC
CASSQAQTYEQYF
>.|TRBJ1-3|TRBV6-5|.
TGTGCCAGCAGGCGGGTCTCGGGAGCTGGAAACACCATATATTTT
CASRRVSGAGNTIYF
>TRBD1|TRBJ1-2|TRBV7-2|.
TGTGCCAGCAGCTTAGCCATGGGACAGGGTCCTTCCTATAGCTATGGCTACACCTTC
CASSLAMGQGPSYSYGYTF
>TRBD1|TRBJ1-2|TRBV7-2|.
TGTGCCAGCAGCTTATCGGACAGGGTGAGGTATGGCTACACCTTC
CASSLSDRVRYGYTF
>TRBD1|TRBJ1-2|TRBV19|.
TGTGCCATTACAGGGGCAACCGGCAGTGGCTACACCTTC
CAITGATGSGYTF
>.|TRBJ2-1|TRBV19|.
TGTGCCAGTATGGAGGGGACTCAGTCCTACAATGAGCAGTTCTTC
CASMEGTQSYNEQFF
>.|TRBJ2-5|TRBV29-1|.
TGCAGCGTTGCCAGGTCTGGGGAGACCCAGTACTTC
CSVARSGETQYF
>TRBD2|TRBJ2-1|TRBV7-9|.
TGTGCCAGCAGTGTAGCGGGAGGAGAGAGCTCCTACAATGAGCAGTTCTTC
CASSVAGGESSYNEQFF
>.|TRBJ1-2|TRBV7-2|.
TGTGCCAGCAGCCTGGGGGGGCCGGCGAATGGCTACACCTTC
CASSLGGPANGYTF
>.|TRBJ2-7|TRBV9|.
TGTGCCAGCAGCGTAGGCGGTTCCTACGAGCAGTACTTC
CASSVGGSYEQYF